Described below is a single T cell receptor beta chain sequence and its context. Clones were read by immunoSEQ multiplex PCR, and TCRdb kept only the in-frame ones, dropping some. The sample includes nearly 70,000 clones, roughly 94% of them seen just once. The data belong to a study of T cell clonotyping in hematopoietic cell transplantation. The germline V gene has CDR1 SGHVS and CDR2 FNYEAQ. The germline V and J ends were trimmed by 0 bases and 5 bases, with 5 bases remaining between them. CDR3 length: 13 residues. The J gene is TRBJ2-1, the V gene TRBV7-6; possibly TRBD2 for D (5 bases). The sequence derives from a man aged 45-65 years in good health. Some clones in this sample may be carry-over from other donors' samples. Sequencing was performed on peripheral blood mononuclear cells. CDR3 in DNA: TGTGCCAGCAGCTTAGCGGGAGACAATGAGCAGTTCTTC. Protein sequence: CASSLAGDNEQFF.